These 22 T cell receptor beta chains came from one sample sequenced in a study of early T cells in non-severe SARS-CoV-2 infection. TCRdb re-called the 5' RACE reads through MiXCR, storing one row per CDR3 protein. Among approximately 90,000 distinct CDR3 sequences listed, about 11% were seen once. Sample: whole blood, taken at baseline. The source of these receptors is an adult who was a healthcare worker with PCR-confirmed SARS-CoV-2 infection or an uninfected control (not recorded which).

The genes are TRBV7-3 and TRBJ2-7; D may be TRBD2 (7 bases). Germline CDR1 SGHTA, CDR2 FQGTGA. V lost 4 bases and J 5 bases, leaving 12 bases between the germline ends. The CDR3 length is 13 residues. Here the CDR3 reads CASSSQGGDEQYF. Written as DNA, the CDR3 is TGTGCCAGCAGCTCACAGGGAGGGGACGAGCAGTACTTC.

This clonotype came up many times. The chain couples TRBV20-1 to TRBJ2-5, with TRBD2 identical over 9 bases. Germline CDR1 DFQATT, CDR2 SNEGSKA (reference sequence). This CDR3 has 12 residues. The CDR3 region is CSMTSGQETQYF. As DNA, the CDR3 is TGCAGCATGACTAGCGGCCAAGAGACCCAGTACTTC.

In this sample, this clonotype turned up many times. The CDR3 region has the DNA TGTGCCAGCAGCTTGGCAGGGGGCCGCACAGATACGCAGTATTTT. Its translation is CASSLAGGRTDTQYF. The rearrangement uses TRBV5-8 and TRBJ2-3; 8 bases map to TRBD1. The germline CDR1 and CDR2 sequences are SGHTS and YDEGEE. With 0 bases clipped from V and 1 base from J, the junction kept 1 base outside the gene matches. CDR3 size: 15 residues.

There are many counts of this clonotype. This rearrangement joins TRBV28 to TRBJ2-7; TRBD2 aligns across 11 bases. J lost 0 bases, V lost 1 base, and 8 bases had no gene match. In germline, CDR1 is MDHEN, CDR2 SYDVKM. The CDR3 spans 18 residues. For the CDR3, the DNA is TGTGCCAGCAGTTTATTTCCTAGCGGGGGGATGTTCTCCTACGAGCAGTACTTC. Amino acid sequence: CASSLFPSGGMFSYEQYF.

This clonotype turned up a few times. The rearrangement joins TRBV3-1 to TRBJ1-1; 8 bases are a match to TRBD1. Looked up from germline, CDR1 is LGHDT and CDR2 is YNNKEL (reference sequence). V trimming: 4 bases; J trimming: 7 bases; junction bases outside the gene matches: 5. The CDR3 spans 13 residues. DNA for the CDR3: TGTGCCAGCAGCCGGACAGGGCGGGATGAAGCTTTCTTT. Its translation is CASSRTGRDEAFF.

This clonotype was observed at least ten times. The chain carries TRBV27 and TRBJ2-1, with D perhaps matching TRBD1 (6 bases). The germline V gene has CDR1 MNHEY and CDR2 SMNVEV (reference sequence). The ends were cut back, 10 bases at V and 3 bases at J, with 22 bases in the middle. The CDR3 extends over 16 amino acids. CDR3 amino acids: CATRGKAGTNYNEQFF. The CDR3 bases are TGTGCCACTCGAGGGAAAGCCGGGACAAACTACAATGAGCAGTTCTTC.

This clonotype has a count of ten or more. This chain connects TRBV5-1 to TRBJ1-1; possibly TRBD1 for D (5 bases). Looked up from germline, CDR1 is SGHRS and CDR2 is YFSETQ. V was pared by 0 bases and J by 1 base, with 7 bases between. This CDR3 region has 14 residues. CDR3 sequence reads: CASSLADRNTEAFF. CDR3 DNA: TGCGCCAGCAGCTTGGCCGACAGGAACACTGAAGCTTTCTTT.

This clonotype has just a few counts. The chain uses TRBV20-1 and TRBJ2-4; no reliable D call. The CDR3 sequence is 13 residues long. CDR1 DFQATT and CDR2 SNEGSKA come from the germline V gene (reference sequence). Trimming left V 3 bases short and J 0 bases short, with 6 bases between. The CDR3 region has the DNA TGCAGTGCTAGCAATTTAGCCAAAAACATTCAGTACTTC. Its protein is CSASNLAKNIQYF.

This clonotype was seen ten or more times. CDR3 protein: CASSFGRGGRDTQYF. CDR3 coding DNA: TGTGCCAGCAGCTTTGGGCGGGGGGGCCGAGATACGCAGTATTTT. V gene TRBV11-2 combines with J gene TRBJ2-3, with TRBD2 matching over 9 bases. The germline gives CDR1 SGHAT, CDR2 FQNNGV. Trimming at V came to 3 bases and at J to 5 bases, leaving 6 bases not matched to a gene. The CDR3 is 15 amino acids.

The J gene is TRBJ2-1, the V gene TRBV6-2 or TRBV6-3, with TRBD2 matching 10 bases. CDR1 and CDR2 from the germline V gene are MNHEY and SVGEGT. This CDR3 is 16 amino acids long. V lost 2 bases to trimming and J lost 3 bases; unmatched junction nucleotides: 4. Here the CDR3 DNA reads TGTGCCAGCAGTTACCCGTCTAGCGGGAGCTACAATGAGCAGTTCTTC. Translating it yields CASSYPSSGSYNEQFF.

The rearrangement joins TRBV6-5 to TRBJ2-2, with TRBD1 as a possible D gene (5 bases). Per germline, CDR1 MNHEY and CDR2 SVGAGI. Trimming took 0 bases from V and 1 from J, leaving 12 bases between them. This CDR3 contains 17 residues. CDR3 coding DNA: TGTGCCAGCAGTTACTCGATTTATAGGGGGAACACCGGGGAGCTGTTTTTT. Amino acid sequence: CASSYSIYRGNTGELFF.

This clonotype was seen only a few times. The gene calls are TRBV20-1 and TRBJ1-1; tentative D call: TRBD1 (6 bases). This CDR3 contains 14 residues. Germline V gene sequence: CDR1 DFQATT, CDR2 SNEGSKA (reference sequence). Trimming pared 4 bases from V and 1 base from J, leaving 13 bases between. CDR3 nucleotides: TGCAGTGCTAACTCCGGGACAACGAACACTGAAGCTTTCTTT. Its translation: CSANSGTTNTEAFF.

This sequence joins TRBV5-1 and TRBJ2-5; D may correspond to TRBD1 or TRBD2 (5 bases each). Germline CDR1 SGHRS, CDR2 YFSETQ. The CDR3 has 14 residues. V was clipped by 4 bases and J by 2 bases, with 12 bases between them. CDR3 sequence reads: CASSKGRMQETQYF. CDR3 nucleotides: TGCGCCAGCAGCAAGGGACGGATGCAAGAGACCCAGTACTTC.

The V and J genes are TRBV7-9 and TRBJ1-5; no clear D gene. V dropped 2 bases and J dropped 7 bases, with 6 bases sitting between them. The CDR3 consists of 12 residues. Germline loops: CDR1 SEHNR, CDR2 FQNEAQ (reference sequence). CDR3 amino acids: CASSLSYQPQHF. As DNA, the CDR3 is TGTGCCAGCAGCTTATCATACCAGCCCCAGCATTTT.

This clonotype was counted ten times or more. This chain links TRBV24-1 with TRBJ2-2; the D call may be TRBD1 or TRBD2 (6 bases each). With 4 bases removed from V and 2 bases from J, the gap between germline ends came to 10 bases. Germline CDR1 KGHDR, CDR2 SFDVKD. The CDR3 loop spans 15 amino acids. The DNA for the CDR3 is TGTGCCACCAGTGAGACAGGACTAAACACCGGGGAGCTGTTTTTT. This gives the protein CATSETGLNTGELFF.

This chain joins TRBV2 and TRBJ2-4; D is unresolved. CDR1 is SNHLY, CDR2 FYNNEI, per germline. The CDR3 covers 12 residues. Between the trimmed V and J ends, which lost 7 bases and 5 bases, there was a span of 9 bases. The CDR3, as DNA: TGTGCCAGCAACCGGCAAGAAAACATTCAGTACTTC. Its protein product is CASNRQENIQYF.

The J gene is TRBJ1-4, the V gene TRBV5-6; TRBD1 is a possible D gene (5 bases). Germline CDR1 SGHDT, CDR2 YYEEEE. Between the trimmed V and J ends, which lost 0 bases and 0 bases, there was a span of 15 bases. The CDR3 covers 18 residues. In nucleotides, the CDR3 is TGTGCCAGCAGCTTGGCCACTGGGACCCCCGCAACTAATGAAAAACTGTTTTTT. Its translation: CASSLATGTPATNEKLFF.

This clonotype was recorded a few times. The J gene is TRBJ2-2, the V gene TRBV7-6; D uncertain. Trimming shortened V by 1 base and J by 5 bases, and 8 bases separated the two germline ends. The CDR3 runs 14 residues. Germline V gene lookup returns CDR1 SGHVS and CDR2 FNYEAQ. The CDR3 DNA reads TGTGCCAGCAGCTTAGGAGGTCATACCGGGGAGCTGTTTTTT. This gives the protein CASSLGGHTGELFF.

This clonotype was recorded at least ten times. The J gene is TRBJ2-3, the V gene TRBV6-1; 9 bases map to TRBD2. Looked up from germline, CDR1 is MNHNS and CDR2 is SASEGT. The CDR3 loop spans 17 amino acids. J gave up 5 bases and V 1 base, and 10 bases lay outside the gene matches. DNA for the CDR3: TGTGCCAGCAGTGAAGAACGAGTTAGCGGGGGTGGAGATACGCAGTATTTT. Amino acid sequence: CASSEERVSGGGDTQYF.

The chain couples TRBV12-3 or TRBV12-4 to TRBJ2-1; 13 bases fit TRBD2. V lost 6 bases and J lost 9; bases outside the gene matches: 11. The CDR3 length is 16 residues. CDR3 nucleotides: TGTGCCAGCAGGGCCCGACTAGCGGGGGGCCAGGGTGAGCAGTTCTTC. This translates into CASRARLAGGQGEQFF.

The sample holds a few counts of this clonotype. The gene calls are TRBV7-9 and TRBJ1-2, with TRBD1 matching 7 bases. V shed 1 base and J 3 bases; nucleotides not matched to a gene: 2. The V gene's germline CDR1 is SEHNR and CDR2 FQNEAQ (reference sequence). This CDR3 is built from 14 residues. The CDR3 region has the DNA TGTGCCAGCAGCTTAGTGGGGACAGACTATGGCTACACCTTC. It codes for CASSLVGTDYGYTF.

This clonotype has just a few counts. The chain joins TRBV20-1 to TRBJ1-2, with 7 bases fitting TRBD1. V was pared by 0 bases and J by 4 bases, with 11 bases of the junction left unmatched. The CDR3 is 16 residues long. The germline V gene has CDR1 DFQATT and CDR2 SNEGSKA (reference sequence). This CDR3 reads CSARDLGPQGSYGYTF. In DNA, the CDR3 is TGCAGTGCTAGAGATTTGGGACCACAGGGGAGCTATGGCTACACCTTC.